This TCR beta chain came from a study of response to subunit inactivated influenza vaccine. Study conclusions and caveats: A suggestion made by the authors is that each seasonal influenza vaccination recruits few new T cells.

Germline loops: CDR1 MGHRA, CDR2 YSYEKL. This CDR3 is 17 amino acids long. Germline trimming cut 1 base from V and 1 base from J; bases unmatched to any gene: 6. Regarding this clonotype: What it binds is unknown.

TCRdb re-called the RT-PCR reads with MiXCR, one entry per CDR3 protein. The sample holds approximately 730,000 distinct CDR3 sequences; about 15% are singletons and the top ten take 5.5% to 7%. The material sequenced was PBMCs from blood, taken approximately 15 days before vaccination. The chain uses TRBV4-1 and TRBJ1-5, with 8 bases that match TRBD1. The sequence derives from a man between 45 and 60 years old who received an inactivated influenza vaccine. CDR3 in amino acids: CASSQVRTGTSNQPQHF. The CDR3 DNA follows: TGCGCCAGCAGCCAAGTGAGGACAGGGACGAGCAATCAGCCCCAGCATTTT.